The 18 T cell receptor beta chains given below trace back to one sample, sequenced in a study of blood T cell repertoires in COVID-19. Profiled with immunoSEQ multiplex PCR; TCRdb holds only in-frame clones, not every one. This sample has about 110,000 clones, with roughly 80% found just once. Sequenced: peripheral blood. The receptors stem from a woman aged 80 or over with acute or convalescent COVID-19.

V usage is TRBV6-6 and J usage is TRBJ2-7; TRBD2 matches at 7 bases. J gave up 6 bases and V 4 bases, and 9 bases lay outside the gene matches. Per germline, CDR1 MNHNY and CDR2 SVGAGI (reference sequence). The CDR3 runs 14 residues. CDR3 coding DNA: TGTGCCAGCAGTTTGGACGGGGGGTTTGGCGAGCAGTACGTC. Its protein product is CASSLDGGFGEQYV.

The V call is TRBV19, the J call TRBJ2-2, with 7 nucleotides matching TRBD1. Germline CDR1 LNHDA, CDR2 SQIVND (reference sequence). The CDR3 has 16 amino acids. J was trimmed by 0 bases and V by 3 bases; bases with no gene match: 4. The CDR3 DNA reads as TGTGCCAGTAGTATCCCTACAGGGGCGAACACCGGGGAGCTGTTTTTT. Translation gives CASSIPTGANTGELFF. Using reference TRBV19 and TRBJ2-2 for the parts outside the CDR3, the full variable domain is DGGITQSPKYLFRKEGQNVTLSCEQNLNHDAMYWYRQDPGQGLRLIYYSQIVNDFQKGDIAEGYSVSREKKESFPLTVTSAQKNPTAFYLCASSIPTGANTGELFFGEGSRLTVL.

The rearrangement joins TRBV24-1 to TRBJ2-5, with 7 bases identical to TRBD1. Looked up from germline, CDR1 is KGHDR and CDR2 is SFDVKD. V shed 3 bases and J 5 bases; nucleotides not matched to a gene: 8. CDR3 size: 15 residues. The CDR3 DNA follows: TGTGCCACCAGTGATCCGACAGGGTCTGGGGAGACCCAGTACTTC. This gives the protein CATSDPTGSGETQYF.

The V gene is TRBV24-1, the J gene TRBJ2-2, with a possible D match to TRBD2 (5 bases). The CDR3 consists of 16 residues. Germline CDR1 and CDR2: KGHDR and SFDVKD. V lost 3 bases to trimming and J lost 2 bases, with 12 bases between them. DNA for the CDR3: TGTGCCACCAGTGATCTTAGGACTTATAACACCGGGGAGCTGTTTTTT. It translates to CATSDLRTYNTGELFF.

The chain joins TRBV15 to TRBJ2-7; possible D gene TRBD2, 5 bases. The CDR3 contains 14 residues. The V gene lost 0 bases and the J gene lost 7 bases, with 13 bases spanning the gap. Germline-derived CDR1 and CDR2 are LNHNV and YYDKDF (reference sequence). The CDR3 nucleotides read TGTGCCACCAGCAGAGATTCGGGGAGTCTGGAGCAGTACTTC. The encoded protein is CATSRDSGSLEQYF.

The rearrangement joins TRBV18 to TRBJ2-2; 12 bases align to TRBD2. The junction had 12 bases not matched to a gene; V was cut back by 0 bases and J by 4 bases. Germline CDR1 reads KGHSH; CDR2 reads LQKENI. This CDR3 is 20 amino acids long. The CDR3 DNA reads TGTGCCAGCTCACCACCAGGGGGACAGTCGACTAGCGGGAGCACCGGGGAGCTGTTTTTT. It specifies CASSPPGGQSTSGSTGELFF.

The chain employs TRBV7-8 and TRBJ2-7; D not resolved. The V gene lost 1 base and the J gene lost 12 bases, with 10 bases spanning the gap. The germline gives CDR1 SGHVS, CDR2 FQNEAQ. The CDR3 length is 11 residues. CDR3 in amino acids: CASSLDRVLYF. CDR3 nucleotides: TGTGCCAGCAGCTTAGACCGGGTCTTGTACTTC.

The chain uses TRBV19 and TRBJ2-7; 8 bases line up with TRBD1. Germline V lookup: CDR1 LNHDA, CDR2 SQIVND (reference sequence). With V trimmed by 3 bases and J by 7 bases, 5 bases remained unmatched. The CDR3 totals 13 residues. CDR3 amino acids: CASSMGTGREQYF. The CDR3 region has the DNA TGTGCCAGTAGTATGGGGACAGGCCGGGAGCAGTACTTC.

V gene TRBV6-5 combines with J gene TRBJ2-7, with a weak D call TRBD2 (7 bases). In germline, CDR1 is MNHEY, CDR2 SVGAGI. V dropped 0 bases and J dropped 0 bases, with 9 bases sitting between them. The CDR3 is 15 amino acids. CDR3 sequence: CASSYSRGGSYEQYV. The CDR3 region has the DNA TGTGCCAGCAGTTACTCGAGGGGGGGCTCCTACGAGCAGTACGTC.

The chain carries TRBV6-5 and TRBJ2-7; D might be TRBD1 (6 bases). Germline values: CDR1 MNHEY, CDR2 SVGAGI. This CDR3 contains 14 residues. Trimming pared 5 bases from V and 0 bases from J, leaving 11 bases between. CDR3 residues: CASSPGHTSYEQYF. The DNA for the CDR3 is TGTGCCAGCAGTCCGGGACATACCTCCTACGAGCAGTACTTC.

The V call is TRBV7-9, the J call TRBJ1-2, with a tentative D call TRBD1 (5 bases). This CDR3 is built from 15 residues. CDR1 is SEHNR, CDR2 FQNEAQ, per germline (reference sequence). V lost 1 base, J lost 4 bases, and 13 bases lay in between. The chain's CDR3 is CASSLGGSLSYGYTF. The DNA for the CDR3 is TGTGCCAGCAGCTTAGGGGGCAGCCTGTCCTATGGCTACACCTTC.

The chain joins TRBV11-3 to TRBJ1-6; no firm D call. Trimming took off 5 bases at V and 6 bases at J, with 11 bases between the two ends. CDR1 SGHNT and CDR2 YENEEA come from the germline V gene. The CDR3 loop spans 14 amino acids. The chain's CDR3 is CASSLSGSNSPLHF. The CDR3 DNA reads as TGTGCCAGCAGCCTCAGCGGCTCTAATTCACCCCTCCACTTT.

This clone was detected a few times. The J gene is TRBJ1-2, the V gene TRBV15, with D perhaps matching TRBD1 (6 bases). The CDR3 has 14 residues. Looked up from germline, CDR1 is LNHNV and CDR2 is YYDKDF (reference sequence). V was trimmed by 5 bases and J by 8 bases, leaving 18 bases between them. CDR3 nucleotides: TGTGCCACCAGCCCCTCAGGAGGGGGGGGAGGCTACACCTTC. Its translation is CATSPSGGGGGYTF.

The chain carries TRBV18 and TRBJ1-5; tentatively, D is TRBD1 (5 bases). The germline CDR1 and CDR2 sequences are KGHSH and LQKENI. V shed 6 bases and J shed 3 bases, with 18 bases lying between them. The CDR3 loop spans 16 amino acids. This chain's CDR3 is CASSPNRAGDNQPQHF. CDR3 nucleotide sequence: TGTGCCAGCTCGCCCAACAGAGCGGGGGACAATCAGCCCCAGCATTTT.

CDR3 DNA: TGCGCCAGCAGCTGGGACAGGGGTAGGGAGACCCAGTACTTC. Amino acids: CASSWDRGRETQYF. This chain connects TRBV4-1 to TRBJ2-5, with 10 bases fitting TRBD1. This CDR3 has 14 residues. Unmatched junction bases numbered 5, after V lost 5 bases and J lost 5 bases. Germline V lookup: CDR1 MGHRA, CDR2 YSYEKL.

CDR3 protein: CASSSTSQRPQHF. Here the CDR3 DNA reads TGTGCCAGCAGTTCCACTTCGCAGCGGCCCCAGCATTTT. V usage is TRBV6-5 and J usage is TRBJ1-5; D is ambiguous. Trimming took 4 bases from V and 9 from J, leaving 13 bases between them. In germline, CDR1 is MNHEY, CDR2 SVGAGI. The CDR3 contains 13 residues.

This chain connects TRBV5-6 to TRBJ2-3; 7 nucleotides line up with TRBD1. CDR3 length: 16 residues. J gave up 2 bases and V 4 bases, and 10 bases lay outside the gene matches. Germline lookup yields CDR1 SGHDT and CDR2 YYEEEE. The CDR3, as DNA: TGTGCCAGCAGCCTCAGGGGGAGAGGGAACACAGATACGCAGTATTTT. Translating gives CASSLRGRGNTDTQYF.

The chain employs TRBV29-1 and TRBJ2-5; perhaps TRBD1 as D (6 bases). The CDR3 consists of 13 residues. The germline CDR1 and CDR2 sequences are SQVTM and ANQGSEA. V was pared by 7 bases and J by 0 bases, with 12 bases between. CDR3 region: CSALRGNQETQYF. Here the CDR3 DNA reads TGCAGCGCCCTCAGGGGCAACCAAGAGACCCAGTACTTC.